Following are 23 T cell receptor beta chains from one sample sequenced in a study of shared T cell receptors in the human thymus (dated by TCRdb to 2020 to 2022). Library preparation used the immunoSEQ multiplex PCR assay. Imported from immuneACCESS, the table was reduced by TCRdb to in-frame sequences with V and J called. These copies leave out some clones; in studies compared against another copy, an unresolved V gene accounts for under half, and the cause of the remainder is not known. This sample has 700,000 to 750,000 clones in its table, and around 85% of those were observed once. The ten largest clones represent approximately 0.01% of the sample. These data were also reused for a study on human thymus T cells.

What was sequenced was thymocytes. These receptors came from a girl younger than two with a congenital heart defect. Donor details come from another sample of the same person, matched by shared clones.

The chain uses TRBV29-1 and TRBJ1-1; D gene ambiguous. The germline CDR1 and CDR2 sequences are SQVTM and ANQGSEA. This CDR3 region has 13 residues. The V end was cut by 3 bases, the J end by 3 bases, with 11 bases between. CDR3 DNA sequence: TGCAGCGTTGATCGGGGTAGGGACACTGAAGCTTTCTTT. It is translated as CSVDRGRDTEAFF.

The chain has TRBV9 and TRBJ1-6; no clear D gene. V lost 0 bases, J lost 7 bases, and 11 bases lay in between. The CDR3 is 15 residues long. CDR1 and CDR2 from the germline V gene are SGDLS and YYNGEE. The CDR3 coding sequence is TGTGCCAGCAGCGTAGATCGGACTGGGAATTCACCCCTCCACTTT. Its protein is CASSVDRTGNSPLHF.

The chain uses TRBV5-1 and TRBJ1-1; TRBD1 agrees at 8 bases. The CDR3 totals 14 residues. V trimming: 0 bases; J trimming: 4 bases; junction bases outside the gene matches: 2. Germline V lookup: CDR1 SGHRS, CDR2 YFSETQ. CDR3 bases: TGCGCCAGCAGCTTGGACAGGGGGGGCACTGAAGCTTTCTTT. Protein product: CASSLDRGGTEAFF.

The V and J genes are TRBV12-5 and TRBJ1-1; 10 nucleotides line up with TRBD1. Trimming cost V 5 bases and J 3 bases; bases outside gene matches: 12. Germline assignment: CDR1 LGHNT and CDR2 FRNRAP. The CDR3 is 17 residues long. The chain's CDR3 is CASGPEDRGERYTEAFF. CDR3 in DNA: TGTGCTAGTGGTCCGGAGGACAGGGGGGAAAGGTACACTGAAGCTTTCTTT.

V gene TRBV27 combines with J gene TRBJ1-6, with 8 positions matching TRBD1. The V segment lost 7 bases and the J segment 7 bases; nucleotides outside the gene matches: 9. Germline lookup yields CDR1 MNHEY and CDR2 SMNVEV (reference sequence). There are 15 residues in the CDR3. CDR3 sequence reads: CASTPGGAGNSPLHF. In DNA form, the CDR3 reads TGTGCCAGCACCCCAGGGGGCGCGGGGAATTCACCCCTCCACTTT.

This chain links TRBV4-1 with TRBJ1-4, with 10 bases matching TRBD1. The CDR3 is 16 amino acids. V gave up 0 bases and J gave up 7 bases; unmatched junction bases: 5. Germline V lookup: CDR1 MGHRA, CDR2 YSYEKL. CDR3 in DNA: TGCGCCAGCAGCCAAGAGGGGACAGGGGTTGGTGAAAAACTGTTTTTT. Translating it yields CASSQEGTGVGEKLFF.

The genes are TRBV23-1 and TRBJ2-4; 8 bases line up with TRBD2. TRBV23-1 is flagged as an ORF with uncertain function. The CDR3 runs to 18 residues. V trimming: 4 bases; J trimming: 6 bases; junction bases outside the gene matches: 17. The DNA for the CDR3 is TGCGCCAGCAGTCCCCCCGTATGGCGGGGGGACCCTAGAAACATTCAGTACTTC. Translating gives CASSPPVWRGDPRNIQYF.

The chain is built from TRBV29-1 and TRBJ1-2, with D perhaps matching TRBD1 (6 bases). The CDR3 is 14 amino acids. Per the germline V gene, CDR1 is SQVTM and CDR2 is ANQGSEA. V lost 5 bases and J 5 bases, leaving 18 bases between the germline ends. The CDR3 DNA reads as TGCAGCGTTTCCGGGACCAGGGGACTATATGGCTACACCTTC. It yields the protein CSVSGTRGLYGYTF.

V usage is TRBV10-3 and J usage is TRBJ1-4; perhaps TRBD1 as D (5 bases). The CDR3 runs 11 residues. CDR1 is ENHRY, CDR2 SYGVKD, per germline. Deletions cut 8 bases from V and 8 bases from J, with 9 bases between. CDR3 in DNA: TGTGCCATCTCCGGGGGAGAAAAACTGTTTTTT. This gives the protein CAISGGEKLFF.

The rearrangement uses TRBV11-2 and TRBJ2-2; weak D call: TRBD2 (6 bases). This CDR3 is built from 15 residues. Trimming stripped 1 base from V and 1 base from J, with 7 bases between. Germline CDR1 and CDR2: SGHAT and FQNNGV. CDR3 nucleotides: TGTGCCAGCAGCTTAGCGGGAGAGAACACCGGGGAGCTGTTTTTT. This encodes CASSLAGENTGELFF. Supplemented by reference TRBV11-2 and TRBJ2-2, the full variable domain reads EAGVAQSPRYKIIEKRQSVAFWCNPISGHATLYWYQQILGQGPKLLIQFQNNGVVDDSQLPKDRFSAERLKGVDSTLKIQPAKLEDSAVYLCASSLAGENTGELFFGEGSRLTVL.

This sequence joins TRBV4-3 and TRBJ2-3; 8 positions agree with TRBD1. With 1 base clipped from V and 4 bases from J, the junction kept 10 bases outside the gene matches. The CDR3 extends over 17 amino acids. Germline lookup yields CDR1 LGHNA and CDR2 YSLEER. CDR3 coding DNA: TGCGCCAGCAGCCAAGTAATAGGACAGGGCCCCTCAGATACGCAGTATTTT. It encodes CASSQVIGQGPSDTQYF.

The rearrangement links TRBV7-9 to TRBJ2-3; 11 bases are shared with TRBD2. CDR3 size: 17 residues. V trimming: 1 base; J trimming: 0 bases; junction bases outside the gene matches: 3. Germline lookup yields CDR1 SEHNR and CDR2 FQNEAQ (reference sequence). This chain's CDR3 is CASSLDRLAGSTDTQYF. For the CDR3, the DNA is TGTGCCAGCAGCTTAGATCGACTAGCGGGGAGCACAGATACGCAGTATTTT. The full variable domain, in which reference TRBV7-9 and TRBJ2-3 provide the parts outside the CDR3, is DTGVSQNPRHKITKRGQNVTFRCDPISEHNRLYWYRQTLGQGPEFLTYFQNEAQLEKSRLLSDRFSAERPKGSFSTLEIQRTEQGDSAMYLCASSLDRLAGSTDTQYFGPGTRLTVL.

The rearrangement uses TRBV11-2 and TRBJ1-3, with D hard to call. Germline V gene sequence: CDR1 SGHAT, CDR2 FQNNGV. Trimming took off 0 bases at V and 5 bases at J, with 8 bases between the two ends. This CDR3 is built from 14 residues. The CDR3 loop is CASSLENDRNTIYF. Here the CDR3 DNA reads TGTGCCAGCAGCTTAGAGAACGACAGAAACACCATATATTTT. The whole variable domain, remainder taken from reference TRBV11-2 and TRBJ1-3, is EAGVAQSPRYKIIEKRQSVAFWCNPISGHATLYWYQQILGQGPKLLIQFQNNGVVDDSQLPKDRFSAERLKGVDSTLKIQPAKLEDSAVYLCASSLENDRNTIYFGEGSWLTVV.

The V call is TRBV2, the J call TRBJ2-3, with 9 bases lining up with TRBD1. The CDR3 has 17 residues. Germline V CDR1 and CDR2: SNHLY, FYNNEI. The J segment lost 2 bases and the V segment lost 10 bases, leaving 16 bases of the junction unmatched. The CDR3 reads CATETNRGLLDTDTQYF. CDR3 nucleotide sequence: TGTGCCACCGAGACGAACAGGGGGCTTTTGGACACAGATACGCAGTATTTT.

This chain connects TRBV5-5 to TRBJ2-5; D unclear. The germline gives CDR1 SGHKS, CDR2 YYEKEE (reference sequence). Trimming took off 4 bases at V and 2 bases at J, with 21 bases between the two ends. The CDR3 sequence is 17 residues long. CDR3: CASSPGEVAGLQETQYF. DNA for the CDR3: TGTGCCAGCAGCCCTGGTGAGGTAGCTGGATTACAAGAGACCCAGTACTTC.

The rearrangement joins TRBV6-1 to TRBJ2-3, with a tentative D call TRBD1 (6 bases). The germline gives CDR1 MNHNS, CDR2 SASEGT. The CDR3 loop spans 17 amino acids. V gave up 0 bases and J gave up 2 bases, with 15 bases separating them. For the CDR3, the DNA is TGTGCCAGCAGTGAAGCCGGGGACATGAGAGACACAGATACGCAGTATTTT. It is translated as CASSEAGDMRDTDTQYF.

The chain combines TRBV12-5 with TRBJ1-1; possibly TRBD1 for D (6 bases). The V and J ends lost 7 bases and 1 base respectively, with 16 bases between them. Germline V lookup: CDR1 LGHNT, CDR2 FRNRAP. The CDR3 extends over 15 amino acids. CDR3: CASAHLGRGNTEAFF. The CDR3 DNA is TGTGCTAGTGCCCACCTCGGCAGGGGGAACACTGAAGCTTTCTTT.

The chain is built from TRBV4-1 and TRBJ1-2; 7 positions agree with TRBD1. The CDR3 runs to 13 residues. Germline V lookup: CDR1 MGHRA, CDR2 YSYEKL. After removal of 7 bases from V and 10 bases from J, the junction contained 12 bases not matched to a gene. The CDR3 here is CASKNRDREDYTF. Here the CDR3 DNA reads TGCGCCAGCAAAAACCGGGACAGAGAGGACTACACCTTC.

The genes are TRBV4-2 and TRBJ1-1, with 7 bases matching TRBD1. Germline V gene data show CDR1 as LGHNA and CDR2 as YNFKEQ. The CDR3 is 15 amino acids. Trimming took 1 base from V and 3 from J; bases not matched to a gene: 5. This CDR3 is CASSQVRTGDTEAFF. In DNA, the CDR3 is TGTGCCAGCAGCCAAGTACGGACAGGAGACACTGAAGCTTTCTTT.

The genes are TRBV28 and TRBJ2-2; D not certain. Trimming took 6 bases from V and 7 from J, leaving 18 bases between them. Germline assignment: CDR1 MDHEN and CDR2 SYDVKM. The CDR3 runs to 15 residues. The DNA of the CDR3 is TGTGCCAGCAGCCCCCCGATGGCACGAGGCGGGGAGCTGTTTTTT. Its translation is CASSPPMARGGELFF.

The CDR3 DNA reads TGTGCCAGTAGTATTTTACAGGGGCCTGGCTACACCTTC. This codes for CASSILQGPGYTF. The V gene is TRBV19, the J gene TRBJ1-2, with 7 bases lining up with TRBD1. The CDR3 runs to 13 residues. Losses at the gene ends were 3 bases for V and 7 bases for J; bases not matched to a gene: 5. Germline assignment: CDR1 LNHDA and CDR2 SQIVND (reference sequence).

This clone appeared a single time. The V call is TRBV11-3, the J call TRBJ2-5, with a possible D match to TRBD1 (6 bases). Trimming took 5 bases from V and 4 from J, leaving 8 bases between them. This CDR3 is built from 12 residues. Germline assignment: CDR1 SGHNT and CDR2 YENEEA. CDR3 coding DNA: TGTGCCAGCAGCCAAGGGGGAGAGACCCAGTACTTC. Protein: CASSQGGETQYF.

The chain carries TRBV4-1 and TRBJ1-2; D perhaps matches TRBD1 (5 bases). Germline V gene lookup returns CDR1 MGHRA and CDR2 YSYEKL. V was clipped by 0 bases and J by 3 bases, with 11 bases between them. CDR3 length: 15 amino acids. The CDR3 DNA follows: TGCGCCAGCAGCCAAGATAAAGGGGACTACTATGGCTACACCTTC. It yields the protein CASSQDKGDYYGYTF.